This entry lists 10 T cell receptor beta chains sequenced from one sample in a study of T cell repertoires in cytomegalovirus infection. In TCRdb, the reads were re-called with MiXCR into one record per CDR3 protein. The sample has 160,000 or so distinct CDR3 sequences, about 25% seen once. Sample: PBMCs. Source of these receptors: a human donor in good health (CMV status not recorded). Some clones in this sample may be carry-over from other donors' samples.

The V and J genes are TRBV7-3 and TRBJ2-1, with 10 nucleotides matching TRBD2. Germline loops: CDR1 SGHTA, CDR2 FQGTGA. The CDR3 has 16 residues. V was pared by 4 bases and J by 4 bases, with 7 bases of the junction left unmatched. CDR3 nucleotides: TGTGCCAGCAGCTCAAGCGGGGGGGCCACTTACAATGAGCAGTTCTTC. This encodes CASSSSGGATYNEQFF.

This clonotype was counted ten times or more. The CDR3 DNA follows: TGTGCCAGCAGCTTATATCCAGCGGGGGGTTCGGGAGAGACCCAGTACTTC. This gives the protein CASSLYPAGGSGETQYF. This rearrangement joins TRBV7-2 to TRBJ2-5; 9 bases match TRBD2. CDR3 length: 17 amino acids. Losses at the gene ends were 2 bases for V and 4 bases for J; bases not matched to a gene: 11. Germline loops: CDR1 SGHTA, CDR2 FQGNSA.

V and J are TRBV28 and TRBJ2-1; D might be TRBD2 (5 bases). Per germline, CDR1 MDHEN and CDR2 SYDVKM. This CDR3 has 13 residues. The V and J ends lost 5 bases and 6 bases respectively, with 11 bases between them. The CDR3 bases are TGTGCCAGCAGTCCTACTAGGCGCAATGAGCAGTTCTTC. It yields the protein CASSPTRRNEQFF.

This clonotype was seen a handful of times. The chain uses TRBV19 and TRBJ1-5, with D unresolved. This CDR3 has 15 amino acids. V shed 3 bases and J shed 4 bases, with 13 bases lying between them. CDR1 and CDR2 (germline): LNHDA, SQIVND (reference sequence). CDR3 nucleotides: TGTGCCAGTAGTATTTGGTCCAGCTCTAATCAGCCCCAGCATTTT. Protein sequence: CASSIWSSSNQPQHF.

This clonotype was counted between two and nine times. J is TRBJ2-3 and V is TRBV28; 9 bases line up with TRBD1. Germline values: CDR1 MDHEN, CDR2 SYDVKM. The junction had 6 bases not matched to a gene; V was cut back by 4 bases and J by 1 base. The CDR3 runs 16 residues. CDR3 nucleotides: TGTGCCAGCAGTTCACGGACAGGGGAGGGCACAGATACGCAGTATTTT. This translates into CASSSRTGEGTDTQYF.

A few counts support this clonotype. In nucleotides, the CDR3 is TGTGCCAGCACCCCAACCGGGGCCCCACACTACGAGCAGTACTTC. Amino acids: CASTPTGAPHYEQYF. This chain links TRBV28 with TRBJ2-7; TRBD1 or TRBD2 may be the D gene (5 bases each). Germline CDR1 is MDHEN and CDR2 is SYDVKM. CDR3 size: 15 residues. Trimming took 7 bases from V and 3 from J, leaving 19 bases between them.

This clonotype was counted ten times or more. This rearrangement joins TRBV7-9 to TRBJ1-6, with D tentatively TRBD1 (5 bases). V gave up 0 bases and J gave up 8 bases, with 14 bases separating them. Germline V gene lookup returns CDR1 SEHNR and CDR2 FQNEAQ (reference sequence). This CDR3 region has 16 residues. CDR3 nucleotides: TGTGCCAGCAGCTTAGCGGGGGAGTACATAGATTCACCCCTCCACTTT. Protein: CASSLAGEYIDSPLHF.

This clonotype has just a few counts. The chain is built from TRBV3-1 and TRBJ2-5; the D is unclear. Deletions cut 4 bases from V and 3 bases from J, with 9 bases between. Germline V CDR1 and CDR2: LGHDT, YNNKEL (reference sequence). The CDR3 contains 13 residues. CDR3 amino acids: CASSLRLEETQYF. For the CDR3, the DNA is TGTGCCAGCAGCCTGAGGCTAGAAGAGACCCAGTACTTC.

This rearrangement joins TRBV12-3 or TRBV12-4 to TRBJ2-7, with TRBD1 matching 9 bases. This CDR3 is 15 amino acids long. Unmatched junction bases numbered 9, after V lost 5 bases and J lost 4 bases. In DNA form, the CDR3 reads TGTGCCAGCAGTCCATGGGACAGGGCCTCGTACGAGCAGTACTTC. This encodes CASSPWDRASYEQYF.

This chain joins TRBV14 and TRBJ2-3; a weak D match, TRBD2 (6 bases). The length of the CDR3 is 17 residues. Germline CDR1 is SGHDN and CDR2 is FVKESK. Deletions cut 1 base from V and 0 bases from J, with 14 bases between. The DNA for the CDR3 is TGTGCCAGCAGCCAAGCGGGACTCCTGCTTAGCACAGATACGCAGTATTTT. Translating gives CASSQAGLLLSTDTQYF. The full variable domain, its missing parts supplied by reference TRBV14 and TRBJ2-3, is EAGVTQFPSHSVIEKGQTVTLRCDPISGHDNLYWYRRVMGKEIKFLLHFVKESKQDESGMPNNRFLAERTGGTYSTLKVQPAELEDSGVYFCASSQAGLLLSTDTQYFGPGTRLTVL.